The present TCR beta chain was sequenced within a study of beta chain features in type 1 diabetes. The overall study: No patient-donor differences in age, gender, total cells or subset yield. Study-wide findings and caveats: Shorter TCRB CDR3s, moderately but significantly so, were found in Type 1 diabetes patients in all four CD4+ subsets. For type 1 diabetes patients, VDJ junctions showed fewer insertions and more deletions.

A single heparinised draw of approximately 0.12 L on average was taken per donor. Expressed TCRB transcripts were sequenced because the isolated RNA had all been reverse transcribed beforehand. Only in-frame clones appear in the TCRdb table, and some are missing; sequencing was by immunoSEQ multiplex PCR. The sample has 600,000 or so clones, approximately 13% seen once. In regard to this clone: Its matching antigen is unknown.

This CDR3 spans 13 amino acids. V was pared by 4 bases and J by 5 bases, with 10 bases between. Germline loops: CDR1 LGHNA, CDR2 YSLEER. The chain has TRBV4-3 and TRBJ2-3, with D possibly TRBD1 on 6 matching bases. Sequenced material: naive CD4+ T cells from blood. This receptor was identified in a man in his thirties or forties with type 1 diabetes. The CDR3 coding sequence is TGCGCCAGCAGCCTACAGGGCGTAGATACGCAGTATTTT. Its translation: CASSLQGVDTQYF.